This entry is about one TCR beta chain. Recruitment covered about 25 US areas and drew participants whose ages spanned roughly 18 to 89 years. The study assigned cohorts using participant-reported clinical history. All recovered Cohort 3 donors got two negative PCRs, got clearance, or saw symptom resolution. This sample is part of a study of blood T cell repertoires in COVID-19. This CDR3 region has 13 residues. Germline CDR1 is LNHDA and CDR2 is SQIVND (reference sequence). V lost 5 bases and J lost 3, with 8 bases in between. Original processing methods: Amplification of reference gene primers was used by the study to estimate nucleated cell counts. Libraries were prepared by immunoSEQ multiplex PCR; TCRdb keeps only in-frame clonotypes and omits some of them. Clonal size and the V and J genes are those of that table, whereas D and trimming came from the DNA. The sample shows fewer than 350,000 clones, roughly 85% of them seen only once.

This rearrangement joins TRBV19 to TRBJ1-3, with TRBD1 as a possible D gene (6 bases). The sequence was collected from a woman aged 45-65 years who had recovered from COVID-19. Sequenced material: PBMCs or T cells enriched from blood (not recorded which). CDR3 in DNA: TGTGCCAGTAGTGAACAGGGTGGAAACACCATATATTTT. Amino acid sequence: CASSEQGGNTIYF.